Listed below are T cell receptor beta chains from one sample, sequenced in a study of shared clonotypes between healthy human individuals. The protocol was immunoSEQ multiplex PCR, while the TCRdb copy is restricted to in-frame clones and leaves out a portion. The sample includes some 2,500,000 clones, 85% to 95% seen only once; the top ten take 0.3% to 0.45%. The sample consisted of naive CD4+ T cells from PBMCs. These receptors were taken from a man younger than 30 in good health. Some clones in this sample may be carry-over from other donors' samples. Each CDR3 is given with its conserved first and last residue. A D gene is named only where the DNA matches it firmly. Rows give clone size only sometimes, using once, few, many, or a class for an expanded clone.

CANPGLAVWELFF	TGTGCCAACCCGGGACTAGCGGTTTGGGAGCTGTTTTTT	TRBD2	TRBV6-5	TRBJ2-2	NA	13
CASSQEADIGFEQFF	TGCGCCAGCAGCCAAGAAGCGGACATAGGCTTTGAGCAGTTCTTC	NA	TRBV4-1	TRBJ2-1	NA	15
CASHYRGSPYNEQFF	TGTGCCAGCCACTATAGGGGATCCCCCTACAATGAGCAGTTCTTC	NA	TRBV25-1	TRBJ2-1	NA	15
CASSMGRGSSYEQYF	TGTGCCAGTAGTATGGGTAGGGGAAGCTCCTACGAGCAGTACTTC	NA	TRBV19	TRBJ2-7	NA	15
CASSRTGGLTGELFF	TGTGCCAGCAGTCGAACAGGGGGCCTCACCGGGGAGCTGTTTTTT	TRBD1	TRBV27	TRBJ2-2	NA	15
CASSLWRPNGHPQHF	TGTGCCAGCAGTTTATGGCGCCCCAATGGTCACCCCCAGCATTTT	NA	TRBV27	TRBJ1-5	once	15
CASSLEWGVRGGYTF	TGCGCCAGCAGCTTGGAGTGGGGGGTGCGCGGCGGCTACACCTTC	NA	TRBV5-1	TRBJ1-2	NA	15
CASSLGVTTEAFF	TGCGCCAGCAGCTTGGGCGTTACCACTGAAGCTTTCTTT	NA	TRBV5-1	TRBJ1-1	few	13
CASSRERGGAKNIQYF	TGCGCCAGCAGCCGAGAGCGGGGCGGTGCCAAAAACATTCAGTACTTC	TRBD2	TRBV4-1	TRBJ2-4	NA	16
CASSSSQGAYNEQFF	TGCGCCAGCAGCTCTAGTCAGGGCGCCTACAATGAGCAGTTCTTC	NA	TRBV5-1	TRBJ2-1	NA	15
CASSLDGGQPQHF	TGTGCCAGCAGCTTAGATGGGGGGCAGCCCCAGCATTTT	NA	TRBV7-9	TRBJ1-5	NA	13
CASSLLAGGVDNEQFF	TGCGCCAGCAGCTTGCTAGCGGGAGGGGTAGACAATGAGCAGTTCTTC	TRBD2	TRBV5-1	TRBJ2-1	NA	16
CASSPSASGIDEQYF	TGTGCCAGCTCACCTAGCGCTAGCGGGATTGACGAGCAGTACTTC	TRBD2	TRBV18	TRBJ2-7	NA	15
CASSVDGRAYEQYF	TGTGCCAGCAGCGTAGACGGGAGGGCCTACGAGCAGTACTTC	TRBD2	TRBV9	TRBJ2-7	few	14
CASSLGPDNEQFF	TGTGCCAGCAGCCTCGGACCCGACAATGAGCAGTTCTTC	NA	TRBV11-3	TRBJ2-1	NA	13
CSRNLHTEAFF	TGCAGTCGTAACCTTCACACTGAAGCTTTCTTT	NA	TRBV20-1	TRBJ1-1	NA	11
CASSLWDSSLAGRYTGELFF	TGTGCCAGCAGCCTCTGGGATTCGAGTCTAGCGGGACGATACACCGGGGAGCTGTTTTTT	TRBD2	TRBV14	TRBJ2-2	NA	20
CASSRSREWLAEAFF	TGTGCCAGCAGTCGGTCCCGGGAATGGTTGGCTGAAGCTTTCTTT	NA	TRBV6-5	TRBJ1-1	NA	15
CASSLARGILNEKLFF	TGTGCCAGCAGCTTAGCGCGCGGAATACTAAATGAAAAACTGTTTTTT	NA	TRBV7-9	TRBJ1-4	NA	16
CASSARAPGNTIYF	TGTGCCAGCAGCGCTAGAGCCCCAGGAAACACCATATATTTT	NA	TRBV9	TRBJ1-3	few	14
CASSLPGQGSSYEQYF	TGTGCCAGCAGCCTGCCGGGACAGGGGTCGTCCTACGAGCAGTACTTC	TRBD1	TRBV11-2	TRBJ2-7	once	16
CASSEAPGRAYGYTF	TGTGCCAGCAGTGAAGCGCCTGGCAGGGCCTATGGCTACACCTTC	NA	TRBV6-1	TRBJ1-2	NA	15
CASSYSSSSNQPQHF	TGTGCCAGCAGTTACTCGAGTAGTAGCAATCAGCCCCAGCATTTT	NA	TRBV6-6	TRBJ1-5	NA	15
CASSYGPPWPGELFF	TGTGCCAGCAGTTACGGTCCTCCGTGGCCCGGGGAGCTGTTTTTT	NA	TRBV10-3	TRBJ2-2	NA	15
CASSSQPGQRSSSTDTQYF	TGTGCCAGCAGTTCCCAACCCGGGCAACGGTCTTCGAGCACAGATACGCAGTATTTT	NA	TRBV28	TRBJ2-3	NA	19
CASSEQGQGWPSEQYF	TGTGCCAGCAGTGAACAGGGACAGGGATGGCCAAGCGAGCAGTACTTC	TRBD1	TRBV6-1	TRBJ2-7	NA	16
CASSLGRQGAREGFGPYEQYF	TGCGCCAGCAGCTTGGGTCGTCAGGGGGCGAGGGAAGGGTTCGGCCCCTACGAGCAGTACTTC	TRBD1	TRBV5-1	TRBJ2-7	NA	21
CASRDSAGRQTDTQYF	TGTGCCAGCAGGGATTCAGCGGGGCGTCAGACAGATACGCAGTATTTT	TRBD2	TRBV6-6	TRBJ2-3	NA	16
CASRTTGAANEKLFF	TGTGCCAGCAGAACTACAGGGGCGGCTAATGAAAAACTGTTTTTT	TRBD1	TRBV6-6	TRBJ1-4	NA	15
CAWSPVLTGELFF	TGTGCCTGGAGTCCCGTTCTCACCGGGGAGCTGTTTTTT	NA	TRBV30	TRBJ2-2	NA	13
CASSQGTSGRAGETQYF	TGCGCCAGCAGCCAAGGGACTAGCGGGAGGGCCGGAGAGACCCAGTACTTC	TRBD2	TRBV5-1	TRBJ2-5	NA	17
CASSYGTEAFF	TGTGCCAGCAGTTACGGGACTGAAGCTTTCTTT	NA	TRBV6-5	TRBJ1-1	few	11
CASSIVPGQVYEQYF	TGCGCCAGCAGCATCGTCCCGGGACAGGTCTACGAGCAGTACTTC	TRBD1	TRBV5-1	TRBJ2-7	NA	15
CASSFDRVSEAFF	TGTGCCAGCAGCTTCGACCGGGTCTCTGAAGCTTTCTTT	NA	TRBV7-3	TRBJ1-1	NA	13
CASSPRVGSSYEQYF	TGCGCCAGCAGCCCTCGGGTAGGGAGCTCCTACGAGCAGTACTTC	NA	TRBV5-1	TRBJ2-7	NA	15